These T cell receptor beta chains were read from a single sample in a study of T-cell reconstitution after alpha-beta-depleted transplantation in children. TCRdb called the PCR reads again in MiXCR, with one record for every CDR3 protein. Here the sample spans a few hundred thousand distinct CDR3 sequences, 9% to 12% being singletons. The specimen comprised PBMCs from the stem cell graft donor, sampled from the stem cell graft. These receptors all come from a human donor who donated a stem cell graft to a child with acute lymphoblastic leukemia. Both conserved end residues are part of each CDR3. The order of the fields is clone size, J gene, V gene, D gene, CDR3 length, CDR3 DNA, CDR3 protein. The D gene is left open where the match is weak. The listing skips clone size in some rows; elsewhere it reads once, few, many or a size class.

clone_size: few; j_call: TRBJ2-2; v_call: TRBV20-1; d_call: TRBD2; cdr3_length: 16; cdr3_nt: TGCAGTGCTAGAGGGGGCCGCGGGAGAGGCACCGGGGAGCTGTTTTTT; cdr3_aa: CSARGGRGRGTGELFF
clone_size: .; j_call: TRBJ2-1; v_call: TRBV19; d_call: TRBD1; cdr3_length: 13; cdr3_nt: TGTGCCAGTAGTATAGGGACAGGGAATGAGCAGTTCTTC; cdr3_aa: CASSIGTGNEQFF
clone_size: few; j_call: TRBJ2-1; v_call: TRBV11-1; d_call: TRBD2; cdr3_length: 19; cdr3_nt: TGTGCCAGCAGCTTAGCAGGGCCTAGCGGGATGACTTCCTACAATGAGCAGTTCTTC; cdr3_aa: CASSLAGPSGMTSYNEQFF
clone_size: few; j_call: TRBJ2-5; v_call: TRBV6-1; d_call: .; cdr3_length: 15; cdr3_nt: TGTGCCAGCAGGCCTAAGCGGACCGTTCTGGAGACCCAGTACTTC; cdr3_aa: CASRPKRTVLETQYF
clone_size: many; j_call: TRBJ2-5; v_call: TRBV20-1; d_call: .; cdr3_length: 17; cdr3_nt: TGCAGTGCCCCTCGGGGCAGCCTACCAACTCTCGAAGAGACCCAGTACTTC; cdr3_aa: CSAPRGSLPTLEETQYF
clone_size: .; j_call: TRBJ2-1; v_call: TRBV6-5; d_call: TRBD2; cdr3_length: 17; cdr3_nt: TGTGCCAGCAGTTACACCTTAGGGACTAGCGGGAGTAGTGAGCAGTTCTTC; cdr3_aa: CASSYTLGTSGSSEQFF
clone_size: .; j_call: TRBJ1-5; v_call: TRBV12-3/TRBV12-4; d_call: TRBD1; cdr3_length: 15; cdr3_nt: TGTGCCAGCAGTCCGACGGGACAGAACAATCAGCCCCAGCATTTT; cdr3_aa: CASSPTGQNNQPQHF
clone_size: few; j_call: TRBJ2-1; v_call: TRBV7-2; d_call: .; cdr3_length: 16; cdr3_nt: TGTGCCAGCAGCTTACTACGGCAGGGCAGGTACAATGAGCAGTTCTTC; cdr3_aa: CASSLLRQGRYNEQFF
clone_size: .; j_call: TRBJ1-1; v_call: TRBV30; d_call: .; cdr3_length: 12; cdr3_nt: TGTGCCTGGGGGAGAAGGAGAACTGAAGCTTTCTTT; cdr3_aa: CAWGRRRTEAFF
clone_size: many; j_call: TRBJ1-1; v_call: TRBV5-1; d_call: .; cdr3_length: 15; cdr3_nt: TGCGCCAGCAGCTCGGGACGGATCATGAACACTGAAGCTTTCTTT; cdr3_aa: CASSSGRIMNTEAFF
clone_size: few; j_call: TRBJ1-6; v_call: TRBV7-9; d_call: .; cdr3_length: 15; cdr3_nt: TGTGCCAGCAGCTTAGCGGGCAGGGATAATTCACCCCTCCACTTT; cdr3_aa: CASSLAGRDNSPLHF
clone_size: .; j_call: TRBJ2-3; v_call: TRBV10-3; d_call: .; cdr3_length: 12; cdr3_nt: TGTGCCATCGGTTCGAGCACAGATACGCAGTATTTT; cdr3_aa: CAIGSSTDTQYF
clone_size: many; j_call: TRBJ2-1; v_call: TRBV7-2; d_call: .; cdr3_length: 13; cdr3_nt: TGTGCCAGCAGCTTAGAAGACTACAATGAGCAGTTCTTC; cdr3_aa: CASSLEDYNEQFF
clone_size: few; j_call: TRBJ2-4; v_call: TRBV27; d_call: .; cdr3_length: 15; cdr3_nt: TGTGCCAGCAGTTTGGGCAATTTAGCCAAAAACATTCAGTACTTC; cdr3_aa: CASSLGNLAKNIQYF